Sequencing of this T cell receptor (beta chain) was carried out in a study of cytomegalovirus exposure and HLA in healthy donors. Study overall: The study's early data release held roughly 90 million unique TCRs from HLA-typed donors. Broader study findings: Reported performance of the classifier showed diagnosis of cytomegalovirus status with high specificity and sensitivity. Presence/absence analysis assumed near-uniform sequencing depth across donors. Later analysis demonstrated an association between a missense DCLRE1C variant and TCR beta V- and J-gene trimming.

60 Vbeta and 13 Jbeta primers were used in PCR. Sequenced by immunoSEQ multiplex PCR; TCRdb stores in-frame clones only, minus some. The table includes around 190,000 clones, 70% to 75% detected once. Trimming left V 7 bases short and J 9 bases short, with 19 bases between. The CDR3 length is 15 residues. From germline, CDR1 is MRHNA and CDR2 SNTAGT. Remarks on this clone: Its matching antigen is unknown.

The TCR comes from a man younger than 40 in good health and CMV-seropositive. The rearrangement uses TRBV6-4 and TRBJ1-6; tentatively, D is TRBD1 (5 bases). The material sequenced was PBMCs. The CDR3 DNA reads TGTGCCAGCAAGATCGAGGGACGGGGGAGTTCACCCCTCCACTTT. Encoded protein: CASKIEGRGSSPLHF.